This T cell receptor (beta chain) was sequenced in a study of PD-L1 blockade in urothelial cancer (dated by TCRdb to 2017 to 2019). Study-level background: All patients started therapy around 2014 and received atezolizumab 1,200 mg intravenously every 3 weeks. A median of roughly 140,000 T cells and fewer than 85,000 unique TCRs was obtained from blood samples, and a median clonality of 0.080 was observed. Patients had an ECOG performance status of 0 or 1 and had received between 0 and 3 prior chemotherapy regimens. Durable clinical benefit was defined as progression-free survival longer than 6 months, and TCR features were also tested against progression-free and overall survival. Around 30 patients had pretreatment blood TCR-seq, some 25 had at least one posttreatment blood collection, and some 25 had tumor TCR-seq. In the same patients, pretreatment tumors underwent whole exome sequencing and RNA sequencing in addition to TCR sequencing. Pretreatment tumor samples and matched peripheral blood, collected serially before and after atezolizumab treatment, underwent TCR sequencing. About 85% of the 29 patients were males with bladder-origin urothelial cancer, and about 65% of the roughly 30 reported a prior smoking history. Somatic, immune and clinical correlates of response to PD-L1 blockade with atezolizumab in urothelial cancer were the focus of an exploratory multi-omic analysis. About 10 patients achieved durable clinical benefit and approximately 20 did not. Blood samples were analyzed at two time points: 3 weeks after treatment start (second dose) and 6 weeks after treatment start. Beyond this particular receptor, the publication reports: A pretreatment peripheral blood TCR clonality below the median was linked to improved progression-free and overall survival. Small sample size (n ≈ 29) and many exploratory analyses mean the results are intended to be hypothesis-generating. Greater expansion of tumor-associated TCR clones in peripheral blood 3 weeks after the start of treatment was observed in patients with durable benefit (n of about 20, p = 0.022).

In the germline V gene, CDR1 corresponds to MNHEY and CDR2 to SVGAGI. V lost 7 bases and J lost 4 bases; the stretch between them is 12 bases long. From the cysteine through the phenylalanine, the CDR3 covers 13 amino acids. Only the CDR3 DNA stays, 39 bases, in frame from base 1. Each PCR received spiked-in synthetic TCR analog templates so that absolute template abundance could be estimated from read counts. Using the immunoSEQ assay, TCRbeta CDR3 regions were amplified from genomic DNA with bias-controlled V and J gene primers. Rearranged TCRbeta segments were sequenced at approximately 20X coverage. From the authors' description of their analysis: Sequencing errors were corrected by clustering and CDR3s were annotated against IMGT to assign V, D and J genes. Out-of-frame and stop-codon sequences were excluded, and only productive TCRbeta rearrangements were used in downstream analyses. To compute clonality, Shannon entropy was normalized by the log of the number of unique productive sequences and then subtracted from one. Clones differing between time points or between blood and tumor were identified by Fisher's exact test with Benjamini-Hochberg correction at adjusted p below 0.01. TCRdb re-hosts the immuneACCESS table, in-frame sequences only. Its copies lack some clones; in the studies checked, an unresolved V gene accounts for under half of them, and the cause for the rest is not known. The V and J calls and clone size were taken over from that table, and D and trimming were inferred from the DNA. Within this sample are under 100,000 clones, with 90% of them counted one time only. Jointly, the top ten make up 1.5% to 2% of the sample.

The label giving this sample's time point can be read as: pretreatment peripheral blood. A cohort of some 29 patients with locally advanced or metastatic urothelial carcinoma, treated at Memorial Sloan Kettering on a trial protocol, was included. Peripheral blood mononuclear cells were collected pretreatment and during treatment, with between 1 and 8 total time points per patient. The Qiagen DNeasy Blood extraction kit was used to purify genomic DNA from total PBMCs and from tumor samples. PBMCs were collected pretreatment and during treatment, and were isolated and stored as previously described. As for this clone: Its antigen is unknown. The sample holds no much larger clone one base away, and base qualities are not on file.

The source was PBMCs, collected around atezolizumab (anti-PD-L1) treatment. The TCR comes from a man between 60 and 70 years old with urothelial cancer. The chain is assembled from TRBV6-5 and TRBJ2-3; possibly the D gene is TRBD1, per 5 matching bases. The sequence in DNA is TGTGCCAGCAACTCATGGGGCGCAGATACGCAGTATTTT. This translates into CASNSWGADTQYF.